This entry describes one TCR beta chain. This clonotype has only a few counts. Its antigen remains undetermined. Per-nucleotide qualities are absent, and no much larger clonotype sits a single base away. Its CDR3 holds 17 amino acids, cysteine through phenylalanine. The read is trimmed to its CDR3 DNA, 51 bases read in frame from base 1. The trim is 1 base for V and 1 base for J, with a gap of 11 bases between the germline ends. Library preparation was by 5' RACE. Sequencing was carried out with an Illumina HiSeq 2500. A second PCR of 7 to 11 cycles was run with a J-beta primer mix and a sample-barcoded 5' primer. A unique molecular identifier was introduced onto each TCR beta cDNA molecule by a template-switch 5' adaptor carrying 12 random nucleotides. Each sample yielded at least 2.5 million CDR3-containing paired-end reads. The Mint cDNA synthesis kit, primed by a TRBC-specific oligonucleotide, was used to synthesize first-strand cDNA from all RNA. Following uracil-DNA glycosylase treatment, all cDNA underwent a first 18-cycle PCR with the universal primers M1SS and BC2_uni_R. As for the authors' bioinformatics: Each sample was normalized by randomly selecting 1 million high-quality reads, each carrying a distinct molecular identifier. Instead of being binned into consensus sequences, reads that shared molecular identifiers were thrown out. MiTCR, set to a Q25 quality threshold and the strictest error-elimination algorithm, was used for CDR3 identification, clonotype clustering and error correction. A nonparametric unseen species model using Euler transformation provided a lower-bound estimate of total TCR beta diversity. Clones were called with MiXCR by TCRdb after fastp trimmed the public reads at Q25, and only in-frame beta chains were retained. Rows with a matching CDR3 protein are joined into one entry that keeps the most common DNA and genes. The V and J calls here are based on TCRdb, not the publication. In this sample the table shows fewer than 2,000,000 distinct CDR3 sequences, about 32% of which occur a single time. The ten biggest clones cover 11% of the sample.

The data are from a study of blood T cells in healthy people across ages (dated by TCRdb to about 2015). Context from the whole study: In model experiments, template switching captured about one uniquely barcoded TCR beta cDNA molecule for every two T cells. The study measured age-related changes in TCR beta repertoire diversity using deep sequencing normalized with unique cDNA molecular identifiers. To avoid experimental bias, donors of different ages were randomly spread across the sequencing lanes. For two donors (one aged 18 to 30 and one aged 80 or older), the study analyzed two additional independent replicas of 1 million unique cDNA reads from the same blood draw. Donors were grouped into four age groups: young (average 16 years), middle-aged (around 39), aged (approximately 58) and long-lived (approximately 75). Study-level results and caveats: The percentage of naive T cells measured by flow cytometry correlated strongly with observed TCR beta diversity. Because profiling used bulk unsorted PBMCs, naive and antigen-experienced compartments could not be compared conclusively. Because donor CMV infection status was unknown, age-related changes in expanded clonotypes were potentially confounded. Total diversity estimates from one million sequenced T cells were considered lower bounds and underestimates. Compared with the aged group, the long-lived group had more naive CD4+ T cells, fewer expanded clones and increased TCR diversity, suggesting age selection. As age increased, observed TCR beta diversity per million T cells dropped in a roughly linear way, and a significant reduction was already evident by age 40.

Systemically healthy Caucasian individuals from Russia, 39 in total and aged about 6 to 95 years, were included as donors. Approximately 9 milliliters of peripheral blood were collected from each donor into EDTA-treated Vacutainer tubes. Ficoll-Paque density-gradient centrifugation was used to isolate PBMCs, with at least 7 million per sample. Trizol reagent was used to extract total RNA from PBMCs, with at least 6 micrograms per sample. For every donor, an aliquot of PBMCs went through flow cytometry to measure the percentages of naive CD45RAhigh/CD27high T cells. The sequenced sample was blood. Rearrangement joined TRBV12-3 or TRBV12-4 to TRBJ1-6; the D gene is not confidently resolved. The receptor comes from a woman under 40 in good health. The CDR3 region: CASSLGNGRSYNSPLHF. In nucleotides, the sequence is TGTGCCAGCAGTTTAGGTAACGGCAGATCCTATAATTCACCCCTCCACTTT.